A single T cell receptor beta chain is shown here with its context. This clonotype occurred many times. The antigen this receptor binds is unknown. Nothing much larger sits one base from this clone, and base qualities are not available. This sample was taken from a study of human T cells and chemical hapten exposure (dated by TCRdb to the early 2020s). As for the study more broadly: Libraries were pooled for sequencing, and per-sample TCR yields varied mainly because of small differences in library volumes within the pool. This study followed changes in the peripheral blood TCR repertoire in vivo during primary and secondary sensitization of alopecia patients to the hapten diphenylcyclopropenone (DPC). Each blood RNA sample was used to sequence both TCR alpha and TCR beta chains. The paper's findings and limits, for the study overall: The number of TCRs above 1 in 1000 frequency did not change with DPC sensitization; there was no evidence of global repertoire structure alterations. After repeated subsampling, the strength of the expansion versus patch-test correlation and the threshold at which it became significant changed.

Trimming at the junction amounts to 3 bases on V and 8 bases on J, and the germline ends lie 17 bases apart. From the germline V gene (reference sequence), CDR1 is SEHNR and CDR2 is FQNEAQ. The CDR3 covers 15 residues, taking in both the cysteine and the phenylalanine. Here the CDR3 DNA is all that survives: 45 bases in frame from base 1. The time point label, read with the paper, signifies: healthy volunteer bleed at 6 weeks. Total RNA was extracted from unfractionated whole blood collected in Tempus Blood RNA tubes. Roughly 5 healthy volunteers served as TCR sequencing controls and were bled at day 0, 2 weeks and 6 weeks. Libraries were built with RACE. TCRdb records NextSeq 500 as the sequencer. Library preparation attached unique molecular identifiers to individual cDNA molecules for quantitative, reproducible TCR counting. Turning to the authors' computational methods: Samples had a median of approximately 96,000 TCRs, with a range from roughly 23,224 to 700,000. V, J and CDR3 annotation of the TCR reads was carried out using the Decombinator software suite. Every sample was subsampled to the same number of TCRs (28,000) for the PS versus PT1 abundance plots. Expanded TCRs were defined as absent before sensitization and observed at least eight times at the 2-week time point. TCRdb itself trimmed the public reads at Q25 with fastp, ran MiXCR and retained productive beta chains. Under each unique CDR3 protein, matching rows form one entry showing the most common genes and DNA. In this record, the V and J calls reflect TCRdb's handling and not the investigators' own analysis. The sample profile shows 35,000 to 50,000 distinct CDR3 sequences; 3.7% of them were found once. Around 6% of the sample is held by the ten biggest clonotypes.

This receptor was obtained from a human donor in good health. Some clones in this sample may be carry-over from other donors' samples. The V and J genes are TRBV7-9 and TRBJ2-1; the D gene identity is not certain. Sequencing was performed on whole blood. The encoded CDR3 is CASSFFDLASDEQFF. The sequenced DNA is TGTGCCAGCAGCTTCTTCGACCTCGCTTCGGATGAGCAGTTCTTC.